This passage covers 7 T cell receptor beta chains from one sample sequenced in a study of T cells in Graves' hyperthyroidism and ophthalmopathy. TCR beta CDR3 regions were amplified from RNA transcripts. The HTBI primer set was used in a first-round RT-PCR of the TCR CDR3. One entry per CDR3 protein, called by TCRdb with MiXCR from the multiplex PCR reads. Of hundreds of thousands of distinct CDR3 sequences in the sample, 12% to 15% were seen once. Material for sequencing was blood. The receptors here all came from a woman aged 18 to 35 with Graves' hyperthyroidism.

This clonotype came up a few times. This chain links TRBV27 with TRBJ2-4; no firm D call. Germline CDR1 and CDR2: MNHEY and SMNVEV (reference sequence). The germline V and J ends were trimmed by 2 bases and 0 bases, with 8 bases remaining between them. The CDR3 spans 15 residues. The CDR3 sequence is CASSLTALAKNIQYF. As DNA, the CDR3 is TGTGCCAGCAGTTTAACGGCACTAGCCAAAAACATTCAGTACTTC.

This clonotype was detected a few times. The V call is TRBV9, the J call TRBJ1-2; D gene uncertain. The CDR3 has 13 amino acids. V was shortened by 0 bases and J by 6 bases, with 9 bases between the two germline ends. Germline V gives CDR1 SGDLS, CDR2 YYNGEE. The CDR3 nucleotides read TGTGCCAGCAGCGTAGCCGGGCGGAATGGCTACACCTTC. Amino acids: CASSVAGRNGYTF.

This clonotype came up many times. The rearrangement links TRBV6-1 to TRBJ1-1; D gene ambiguous. CDR3 length equals 12 residues. Germline-derived CDR1 and CDR2 are MNHNS and SASEGT. Trimming took off 6 bases at V and 0 bases at J, with 5 bases between the two ends. This CDR3 reads CASRQMNTEAFF. CDR3 nucleotide sequence: TGTGCCAGCAGGCAGATGAACACTGAAGCTTTCTTT.

The table lists this clonotype with a few counts. The V gene is TRBV6-1, the J gene TRBJ2-1; 10 nucleotides match TRBD2. The CDR3 extends over 14 amino acids. CDR1 and CDR2 (germline): MNHNS, SASEGT. The ends lost 7 bases at V and 2 bases at J; junction bases unmatched: 2. CDR3 region: CASTTSGTYNEQFF. CDR3 bases: TGTGCCAGCACTACTAGCGGGACCTACAATGAGCAGTTCTTC.

The V and J genes are TRBV25-1 and TRBJ1-2, with D possibly matching TRBD1 (5 bases). Germline lookup yields CDR1 MGHDK and CDR2 SYGVNS. The CDR3 is 14 residues long. V was trimmed by 5 bases and J by 8 bases, leaving 18 bases between them. The CDR3 region is CASSHDTRTRGYTF. The CDR3 DNA reads TGTGCCAGCAGTCATGATACCCGGACACGCGGCTACACCTTC.

In its sample, this clonotype was seen many times. The rearrangement links TRBV7-8 to TRBJ1-6, with 8 bases lining up with TRBD1. From germline, CDR1 is SGHVS and CDR2 FQNEAQ. J gave up 6 bases and V 1 base, and 5 bases lay outside the gene matches. The CDR3 runs to 16 residues. The CDR3, as DNA: TGTGCCAGCAGCTTAGGGACAGGGTCCCTTAATTCACCCCTCCACTTT. Translated, it gives CASSLGTGSLNSPLHF. Full variable domain (remainder filled in from reference TRBV7-8 and TRBJ1-6): GAGVSQSPRYKVAKRGQDVALRCDPISGHVSLFWYQQALGQGPEFLTYFQNEAQLDKSGLPSDRFFAERPEGSVSTLKIQRTQQEDSAVYLCASSLGTGSLNSPLHFGNGTRLTVT.

This clonotype occurred many times. The chain carries TRBV28 and TRBJ1-5; D is unresolved. Trimming pared 10 bases from V and 2 bases from J, leaving 21 bases between. Per the germline V gene, CDR1 is MDHEN and CDR2 is SYDVKM. This CDR3 is built from 16 residues. CDR3 coding DNA: TGTGCCACCAGGAGGGAAACGAGAATACGCAATCAGCCCCAGCATTTT. This codes for CATRRETRIRNQPQHF. The variable domain in full, with the rest retrieved from reference TRBV28 and TRBJ1-5, is DVKVTQSSRYLVKRTGEKVFLECVQDMDHENMFWYRQDPGLGLRLIYFSYDVKMKEKGDIPEGYSVSREKKERFSLILESASTNQTSMYLCATRRETRIRNQPQHFGDGTRLSIL.